A selection of T cell receptor beta chains follows, all from one sample in a study of shared clonotypes between healthy human individuals. Measured with immunoSEQ multiplex PCR; TCRdb has only the in-frame clones, and not every one. The data contain roughly 640,000 clones, around 97% of them singletons. Sequencing was carried out using naive CD4+ T cells sorted from blood. All receptors derive from a woman in her 30s in good health. The CDR3 runs from the conserved cysteine through the conserved F or W. Fields, in order: CDR3 protein, CDR3 DNA, J gene, D gene, CDR3 length, clone size, V gene. D genes are given only for firm matches. Expanded clones get a size class; other rows say once, few or many, or leave the size out.

CDR3: CSVVWGQSGLPEQFF; DNA: TGCAGCGTTGTATGGGGACAGTCTGGGCTACCTGAGCAGTTCTTC; J: TRBJ2-1; D: TRBD1; length: 15; size: .; V: TRBV29-1
CDR3: CASSLAAEGYEQYF; DNA: TGCGCCAGCAGCTTAGCGGCGGAGGGCTACGAGCAGTACTTC; J: TRBJ2-7; D: .; length: 14; size: .; V: TRBV5-1
CDR3: CASSPPGLAGSGSYNEQFF; DNA: TGTGCCAGCAGCCCGCCGGGACTAGCGGGATCGGGCTCCTACAATGAGCAGTTCTTC; J: TRBJ2-1; D: TRBD2; length: 19; size: .; V: TRBV7-9
CDR3: CASNLDATNEKLFF; DNA: TGTGCCAGCAACTTAGACGCAACTAATGAAAAACTGTTTTTT; J: TRBJ1-4; D: .; length: 14; size: .; V: TRBV28
CDR3: CSVVVAGGQFF; DNA: TGCAGCGTTGTGGTAGCGGGAGGGCAGTTCTTC; J: TRBJ2-1; D: TRBD2; length: 11; size: .; V: TRBV29-1
CDR3: CASSQGFLRKPDQPQHF; DNA: TGCGCCAGCAGCCAAGGATTTTTAAGGAAACCGGATCAGCCCCAGCATTTT; J: TRBJ1-5; D: .; length: 17; size: .; V: TRBV4-1
CDR3: CASSWGRAKYF; DNA: TGTGCCAGCAGCTGGGGGAGGGCGAAGTACTTC; J: TRBJ2-7; D: TRBD2; length: 11; size: .; V: TRBV11-2
CDR3: CASSPTLPGVKGYEQYF; DNA: TGTGCCAGCAGTCCAACCCTCCCAGGGGTAAAAGGGTACGAGCAGTACTTC; J: TRBJ2-7; D: .; length: 17; size: .; V: TRBV27
CDR3: CASSLGGLNTEAFF; DNA: TGCGCCAGCAGCTTGGGGGGGTTAAACACTGAAGCTTTCTTT; J: TRBJ1-1; D: .; length: 14; size: .; V: TRBV5-1
CDR3: CATHDGTDTQYF; DNA: TGTGCCACCCATGACGGGACAGATACGCAGTATTTT; J: TRBJ2-3; D: .; length: 12; size: .; V: TRBV18
CDR3: CASSPREGGLADNEQFF; DNA: TGTGCCAGCAGCCCACGAGAGGGGGGACTAGCCGACAATGAGCAGTTCTTC; J: TRBJ2-1; D: TRBD2; length: 17; size: .; V: TRBV9
CDR3: CASSAYRTTGSGNTIYF; DNA: TGTGCCAGCAGCGCTTACCGGACTACAGGGTCAGGAAACACCATATATTTT; J: TRBJ1-3; D: .; length: 17; size: .; V: TRBV28
CDR3: CASSLSLKGQNTEAFF; DNA: TGTGCCAGCAGCTTGTCGTTAAAGGGACAGAACACTGAAGCTTTCTTT; J: TRBJ1-1; D: .; length: 16; size: few; V: TRBV5-4
CDR3: CASSAGAIDEQFF; DNA: TGTGCCAGTAGCGCAGGGGCTATCGATGAGCAGTTCTTC; J: TRBJ2-1; D: .; length: 13; size: .; V: TRBV19
CDR3: CASSSRQGAYTEAFF; DNA: TGTGCCAGCAGCTCGAGACAGGGGGCGTACACTGAAGCTTTCTTT; J: TRBJ1-1; D: TRBD1; length: 15; size: .; V: TRBV11-1
CDR3: CASSLGLAGRGHEQFF; DNA: TGTGCCAGCAGCTTAGGCCTAGCGGGTAGGGGGCATGAGCAGTTCTTC; J: TRBJ2-1; D: .; length: 16; size: once; V: TRBV7-8
CDR3: CASSSQSGRAGNEQFF; DNA: TGTGCCAGCAGTTCTCAGAGCGGGAGGGCGGGTAATGAGCAGTTCTTC; J: TRBJ2-1; D: TRBD2; length: 16; size: .; V: TRBV28
CDR3: CASSLDHRGNTEAFF; DNA: TGTGCCAGCAGTCTAGACCACAGGGGGAACACTGAAGCTTTCTTT; J: TRBJ1-1; D: TRBD1; length: 15; size: .; V: TRBV6-1
CDR3: CASSLQGGLTEQYF; DNA: TGTGCCAGCAGTCTACAGGGGGGTCTAACCGAGCAGTACTTC; J: TRBJ2-7; D: TRBD1; length: 14; size: once; V: TRBV7-3
CDR3: CASSIGRREGSEQFF; DNA: TGTGCCAGTAGTATTGGGAGGCGGGAGGGTAGTGAGCAGTTCTTC; J: TRBJ2-1; D: TRBD2; length: 15; size: once; V: TRBV19
CDR3: CASSTGQVYNEQFF; DNA: TGTGCCAGCAGCACGGGACAGGTCTACAATGAGCAGTTCTTC; J: TRBJ2-1; D: TRBD1; length: 14; size: once; V: TRBV28
CDR3: CASSPRRTGVKENEQFF; DNA: TGTGCCAGCTCACCACGAAGGACAGGGGTGAAGGAAAATGAGCAGTTCTTC; J: TRBJ2-1; D: TRBD1; length: 17; size: once; V: TRBV18
CDR3: CASSPLVQGHSGNTIYF; DNA: TGTGCCAGCTCACCACTGGTACAGGGACACTCTGGAAACACCATATATTTT; J: TRBJ1-3; D: .; length: 17; size: .; V: TRBV18
CDR3: CASSEEVAGELFF; DNA: TGTGCCAGCAGTGAGGAGGTTGCCGGGGAGCTGTTTTTT; J: TRBJ2-2; D: .; length: 13; size: once; V: TRBV2
CDR3: CAISESSGLVGEQYF; DNA: TGTGCCATCAGTGAGTCGTCGGGACTAGTGGGCGAGCAGTACTTC; J: TRBJ2-7; D: TRBD2; length: 15; size: .; V: TRBV10-3
CDR3: CASSPGQGLNEQYF; DNA: TGCGCCAGCAGCCCCGGACAGGGTTTGAACGAGCAGTACTTC; J: TRBJ2-7; D: TRBD1; length: 14; size: .; V: TRBV5-1
CDR3: CASSLGRGDTQYF; DNA: TGTGCCAGCAGTTTGGGCAGGGGAGATACGCAGTATTTT; J: TRBJ2-3; D: .; length: 13; size: .; V: TRBV28
CDR3: CASSPNQGGEKLFF; DNA: TGTGCCAGCTCACCAAACCAGGGGGGTGAAAAACTGTTTTTT; J: TRBJ1-4; D: TRBD1; length: 14; size: .; V: TRBV18
CDR3: CASQPPGGYYTF; DNA: TGTGCCAGCCAACCGCCCGGGGGTTATTACACCTTC; J: TRBJ1-2; D: .; length: 12; size: .; V: TRBV11-3
CDR3: CASSYHGTGDNYGYTF; DNA: TGTGCCAGCAGTTATCACGGGACAGGGGATAACTATGGCTACACCTTC; J: TRBJ1-2; D: TRBD1; length: 16; size: .; V: TRBV6-5
CDR3: CASSYSDRPYEQYF; DNA: TGTGCCAGCAGCTACTCCGACCGGCCCTACGAGCAGTACTTC; J: TRBJ2-7; D: .; length: 14; size: .; V: TRBV7-9
CDR3: CASLSGEVGNSPLHF; DNA: TGCGCCAGCCTCTCAGGGGAAGTCGGCAATTCACCCCTCCACTTT; J: TRBJ1-6; D: .; length: 15; size: .; V: TRBV23-1
CDR3: CASRGTGAYEQYF; DNA: TGTGCCAGCAGAGGAACGGGCGCCTACGAGCAGTACTTC; J: TRBJ2-7; D: .; length: 13; size: .; V: TRBV28